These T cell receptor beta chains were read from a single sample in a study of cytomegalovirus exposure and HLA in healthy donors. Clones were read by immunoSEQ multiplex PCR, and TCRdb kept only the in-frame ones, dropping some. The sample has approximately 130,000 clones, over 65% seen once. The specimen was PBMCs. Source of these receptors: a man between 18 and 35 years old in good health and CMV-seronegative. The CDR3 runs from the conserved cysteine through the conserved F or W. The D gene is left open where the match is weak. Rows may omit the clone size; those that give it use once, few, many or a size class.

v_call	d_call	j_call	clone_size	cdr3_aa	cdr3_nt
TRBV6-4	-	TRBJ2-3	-	CASSGGDTQYF	TGTGCCAGCAGTGGAGGAGATACGCAGTATTTT
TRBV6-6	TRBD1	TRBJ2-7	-	CASSRTGAGGYEQYF	TGTGCCAGCAGTAGGACAGGGGCCGGGGGCTACGAGCAGTACTTC
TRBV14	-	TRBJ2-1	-	CASSPPSALEVNEQFF	TGTGCCAGCAGCCCCCCGAGCGCACTAGAGGTAAATGAGCAGTTCTTC
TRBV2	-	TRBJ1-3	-	CASSQGPGNTIYF	TGTGCCAGCAGCCAGGGTCCTGGAAACACCATATATTTT
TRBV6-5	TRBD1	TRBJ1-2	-	CASSDDRDNYGYTF	TGTGCCAGCAGTGACGACAGGGATAACTATGGCTACACCTTC
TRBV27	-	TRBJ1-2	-	CASSLGRGGPSGYTF	TGTGCCAGCAGTTTAGGTAGGGGGGGGCCTAGCGGCTACACCTTC
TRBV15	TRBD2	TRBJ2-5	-	CATSSPSGYETQYF	TGTGCCACCAGCAGTCCTAGCGGGTACGAGACCCAGTACTTC
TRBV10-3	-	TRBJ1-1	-	CAINPGQHTEAFF	TGTGCCATCAATCCCGGACAGCACACTGAAGCTTTCTTT
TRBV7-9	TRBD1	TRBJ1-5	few	CSSSLGGTGASNQPQHF	TGTTCCAGCAGCTTAGGGGGGACAGGCGCTAGCAATCAGCCCCAGCATTTT
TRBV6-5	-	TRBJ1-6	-	CASSYSSGPNSPLHF	TGTGCCAGCAGTTACAGCAGCGGACCTAATTCACCCCTCCACTTT
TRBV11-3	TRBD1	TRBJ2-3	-	CASSLGQGADTQYF	TGTGCCAGCAGCTTGGGCCAGGGGGCTGATACGCAGTATTTT
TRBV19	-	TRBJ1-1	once	CASSIGVNTEAFF	TGTGCCAGTAGTATCGGGGTGAACACTGAAGCTTTCTTT
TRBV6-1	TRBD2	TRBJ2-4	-	CASSDPGLAGFGNIQYF	TGTGCCAGCAGTGATCCCGGACTAGCGGGGTTCGGAAACATTCAGTACTTC
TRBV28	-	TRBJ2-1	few	CASRRETAYNEQFF	TGTGCCAGCAGGCGGGAAACAGCCTACAATGAGCAGTTCTTC
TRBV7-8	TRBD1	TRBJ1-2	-	CASSPRQGPNYGYTF	TGTGCCAGCAGCCCGCGACAGGGACCTAACTATGGCTACACCTTC
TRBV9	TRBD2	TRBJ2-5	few	CASSARRSGVGETQYF	TGTGCCAGCAGCGCCCGGAGGAGCGGGGTGGGAGAGACCCAGTACTTC
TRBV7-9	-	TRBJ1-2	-	CASSFWIRGSYGYTF	TGTGCCAGCAGCTTCTGGATCAGGGGTAGCTATGGCTACACCTTC
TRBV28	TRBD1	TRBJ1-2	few	CASSPPTGGDYGYTF	TGTGCCAGCAGTCCCCCGACAGGGGGCGACTATGGCTACACCTTC
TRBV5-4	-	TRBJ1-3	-	CASGGVSGNTIYF	TGTGCCAGCGGCGGGGTCTCTGGAAACACCATATATTTT
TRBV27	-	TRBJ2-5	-	CASSPRDWRETQYF	TGTGCCAGCAGTCCGCGGGATTGGAGGGAGACCCAGTACTTC
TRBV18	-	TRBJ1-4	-	CASSLQVTNEKLFF	TGTGCCAGCTCACTACAGGTTACTAATGAAAAACTGTTTTTT
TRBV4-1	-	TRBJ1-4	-	CASSQGDTYNEKLFF	TGCGCCAGCAGCCAAGGGGACACCTATAATGAAAAACTGTTTTTT
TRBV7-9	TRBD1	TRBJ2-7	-	CASSSRTGNSYEQYF	TGTGCCAGCAGCTCCCGGACAGGAAACTCCTACGAGCAGTACTTC
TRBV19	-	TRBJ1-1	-	CASSSGSGGLSEAFF	TGTGCCAGTAGCTCTGGCTCTGGGGGCCTCTCTGAAGCTTTCTTT
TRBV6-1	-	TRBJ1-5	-	CASSHRSNQPQHF	TGTGCCAGCAGTCACAGGAGCAATCAGCCCCAGCATTTT
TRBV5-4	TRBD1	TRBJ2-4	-	CASSLTGTENIQYF	TGTGCCAGCAGCTTAACCGGGACAGAAAACATTCAGTACTTC
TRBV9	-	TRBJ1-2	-	CASSRSSSYGYTF	TGTGCCAGCAGCCGTAGCTCCAGCTATGGCTACACCTTC
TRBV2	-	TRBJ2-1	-	CASSEVRANEQFF	TGTGCCAGCAGTGAAGTCAGGGCTAATGAGCAGTTCTTC
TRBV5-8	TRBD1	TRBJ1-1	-	CASIRRGTEVITEAFF	TGTGCCAGTATTCGCCGAGGGACAGAAGTCATCACTGAAGCTTTCTTT
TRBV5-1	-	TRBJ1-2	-	CASSTSGGGDGYTF	TGCGCCAGCAGCACCTCGGGGGGAGGAGATGGCTACACCTTC
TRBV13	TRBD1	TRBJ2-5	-	CASSSQTGTGEETQYF	TGTGCCAGCAGCAGCCAAACCGGGACAGGGGAAGAGACCCAGTACTTC
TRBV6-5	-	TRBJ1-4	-	CASSSTRAEKLFF	TGTGCCAGCAGTTCGACTAGGGCGGAAAAACTGTTTTTT
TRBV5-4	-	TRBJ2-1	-	CASSFSQSYSYNEQFF	TGTGCCAGCAGCTTTTCTCAGTCGTACTCCTACAATGAGCAGTTCTTC
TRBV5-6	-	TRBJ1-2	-	CASSLGRGARYGYTF	TGTGCCAGCAGCTTGGGTCGGGGGGCCCGCTATGGCTACACCTTC
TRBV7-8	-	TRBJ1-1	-	CASSSNRVLNTEAFF	TGTGCCAGCAGCTCGAACAGGGTCCTGAACACTGAAGCTTTCTTT
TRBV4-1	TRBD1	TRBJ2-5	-	CASSLRTGQETQYF	TGCGCCAGCAGCCTCCGGACAGGGCAGGAGACCCAGTACTTC
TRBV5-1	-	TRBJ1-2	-	CASSLAPTGVYGYTF	TGCGCCAGCAGCTTGGCCCCTACCGGGGTCTATGGCTACACCTTC
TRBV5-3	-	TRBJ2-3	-	CARSLYGQSTDTQYF	TGTGCCAGAAGCCTCTACGGACAGAGCACAGATACGCAGTATTTT
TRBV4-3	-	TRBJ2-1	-	CASSQDGGTEQFF	TGCGCCAGCAGCCAAGATGGGGGGACTGAGCAGTTCTTC
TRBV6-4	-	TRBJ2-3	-	CASSEGGRGTQYF	TGTGCCAGCAGTGAGGGGGGGCGAGGTACGCAGTATTTT
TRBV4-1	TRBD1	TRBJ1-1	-	CASSQPGQGGPEAFF	TGCGCCAGCAGCCAACCGGGACAGGGAGGCCCTGAAGCTTTCTTT
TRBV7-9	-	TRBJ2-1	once	CASSWKEGSYNEQFF	TGTGCCAGCAGCTGGAAGGAGGGCTCCTACAATGAGCAGTTCTTC
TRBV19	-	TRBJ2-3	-	CASHRLGSDTQYF	TGTGCCAGTCACAGATTAGGCTCTGATACGCAGTATTTT
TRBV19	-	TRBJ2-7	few	CASSKFFAGQIDYEQYF	TGTGCCAGTAGTAAATTCTTCGCGGGACAGATAGATTACGAGCAGTACTTC
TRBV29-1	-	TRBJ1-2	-	CSVDAGAGATSGYTF	TGCAGCGTTGATGCAGGGGCGGGTGCTACGAGTGGCTACACCTTC
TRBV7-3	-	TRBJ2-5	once	CASSLGLTETQYF	TGTGCCAGCAGCTTAGGCCTTACAGAGACCCAGTACTTC
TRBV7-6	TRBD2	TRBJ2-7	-	CASSLGASGGAYEQYF	TGTGCCAGCAGCTTAGGAGCTAGCGGGGGGGCATACGAGCAGTACTTC
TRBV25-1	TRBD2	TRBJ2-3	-	CASSEGIAGGPITDTQYF	TGTGCCAGCAGTGAAGGGATAGCGGGGGGGCCTATCACAGATACGCAGTATTTT
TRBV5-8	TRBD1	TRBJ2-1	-	CASSLSGTGQFF	TGTGCCAGCAGCCTCTCCGGGACAGGGCAGTTCTTC
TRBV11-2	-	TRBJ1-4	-	CASSLVASTNEKLFF	TGTGCCAGCAGCTTAGTGGCTTCAACGAATGAAAAACTGTTTTTT
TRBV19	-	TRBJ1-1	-	CASRGLAPSTEAFF	TGTGCCAGCCGAGGGTTGGCACCGTCCACTGAAGCTTTCTTT
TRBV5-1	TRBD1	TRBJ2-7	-	CASSLSDRASSYEQYF	TGCGCCAGCAGCTTGTCGGACAGGGCCAGTTCCTACGAGCAGTACTTC
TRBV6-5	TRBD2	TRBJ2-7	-	CASSYGSGGDYEQYF	TGTGCCAGCAGTTACGGGAGCGGGGGGGACTACGAGCAGTACTTC
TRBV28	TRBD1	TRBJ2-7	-	CASSLSGTGGYEQYF	TGTGCCAGCAGTTTATCAGGGACAGGGGGCTACGAGCAGTACTTC
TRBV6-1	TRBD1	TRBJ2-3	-	CASSPLGQGKDTQYF	TGTGCCAGCAGTCCCTTGGGACAGGGGAAAGATACGCAGTATTTT
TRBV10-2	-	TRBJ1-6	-	CASRGPGAPGGSPLHF	TGCGCCAGCCGGGGGCCAGGGGCCCCGGGGGGTTCACCCCTCCACTTT
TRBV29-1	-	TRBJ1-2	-	CSVISGPDYGYTF	TGCAGCGTTATTTCAGGGCCAGACTATGGCTACACCTTC
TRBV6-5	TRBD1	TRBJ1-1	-	CASSGDRSAFF	TGTGCCAGCAGTGGGGACAGATCAGCTTTCTTT
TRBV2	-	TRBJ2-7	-	CASSGGLGGEQYF	TGTGCCAGCAGTGGAGGACTAGGGGGGGAGCAGTACTTC
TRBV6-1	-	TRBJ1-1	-	CAGRGGIGTEAFF	TGTGCGGGAAGGGGGGGAATCGGGACTGAAGCTTTCTTT